This entry lists 11 T cell receptor beta chains sequenced from one sample in a study of blood T cell repertoires in COVID-19. Sequencing used immunoSEQ multiplex PCR; TCRdb keeps in-frame clones, though not all of them. The repertoire holds about 42,000 clones, with about 85% as singletons. The sample taken for sequencing was peripheral blood. Every receptor here comes from a human donor in a cohort sampled during active COVID-19.

V is TRBV7-8 and J is TRBJ2-7; 9 bases line up with TRBD1. CDR1 and CDR2 from the germline V gene are SGHVS and FQNEAQ. This CDR3 spans 14 amino acids. V shed 5 bases, J shed 8 bases, and the junction held 10 bases outside the gene matches. CDR3 sequence: CASSHPGQGIQQYF. The CDR3 coding sequence is TGTGCCAGCAGCCACCCGGGACAGGGAATACAGCAGTACTTC.

This clone was seen a single time. The V and J genes are TRBV7-8 and TRBJ1-6, with D tentatively TRBD1 (6 bases). The CDR3 has 15 residues. The V end lost 5 bases, the J end lost 0 bases, and 8 bases lay between the germline ends. CDR1 is SGHVS, CDR2 FQNEAQ, per germline. This CDR3 reads CASSPGVSYNSPLHF. The CDR3 region has the DNA TGTGCCAGCAGCCCAGGGGTCTCCTATAATTCACCCCTCCACTTT.

This rearrangement joins TRBV3-1 (or the pseudogene TRBV3-2) to TRBJ2-7; tentative D call: TRBD2 (6 bases). V shed 0 bases and J shed 9 bases, with 9 bases lying between them. The germline CDR1 and CDR2 sequences are LGHDT and YNNKEL (reference sequence). This CDR3 is built from 12 residues. DNA of the CDR3: TGTGCCAGCAGCCAAGATTTGGGGGGGCAGTACTTC. Protein product: CASSQDLGGQYF.

The V gene is TRBV29-1, the J gene TRBJ1-3; 7 bases map to TRBD1. CDR1 SQVTM and CDR2 ANQGSEA come from the germline V gene. This CDR3 comprises 18 residues. After removal of 4 bases from V and 0 bases from J, the junction contained 15 bases not matched to a gene. The CDR3: CSVVLVNDRALSGNTIYF. Here the CDR3 DNA reads TGCAGCGTTGTTTTGGTTAACGACAGGGCCCTCTCTGGAAACACCATATATTTT.

The V call is TRBV7-9, the J call TRBJ1-1; the match to TRBD1 covers 11 bases. With 4 bases clipped from V and 10 bases from J, the junction kept 11 bases outside the gene matches. This CDR3 region has 15 residues. Germline V gene lookup returns CDR1 SEHNR and CDR2 FQNEAQ (reference sequence). The DNA for the CDR3 is TGTGCCAGCAGCTCATGGCCGGACAGGGGGCACGGAGCTTTCTTT. Translation gives CASSSWPDRGHGAFF.

The chain carries TRBV2 and TRBJ1-1; 10 nucleotides line up with TRBD1. The CDR3 has 15 amino acids. Unmatched junction bases numbered 8, after V lost 6 bases and J lost 4 bases. Germline V gene data show CDR1 as SNHLY and CDR2 as FYNNEI. DNA of the CDR3: TGTGCCAGCAGGGACCGGGACAGGGGAGGCACTGAAGCTTTCTTT. This gives the protein CASRDRDRGGTEAFF.

This clone was recorded once. CDR3 region: CATSRDLGGGTAHGYTF. The DNA for the CDR3 is TGTGCCACCAGCAGGGACCTCGGAGGCGGGACGGCCCATGGCTACACCTTC. This rearrangement joins TRBV15 to TRBJ1-2; weak D call: TRBD1 (5 bases). The CDR3 sequence is 17 residues long. V shed 3 bases and J shed 6 bases, with 23 bases lying between them. CDR1 and CDR2 from the germline V gene are LNHNV and YYDKDF (reference sequence).

The J gene is TRBJ2-2, the V gene TRBV19, with a weak D call TRBD2 (5 bases). This CDR3 region has 14 residues. The ends were cut back, 6 bases at V and 10 bases at J, with 18 bases in the middle. Germline V gene lookup returns CDR1 LNHDA and CDR2 SQIVND (reference sequence). The CDR3: CASSDYGESVELFF. CDR3 in DNA: TGTGCCAGTAGCGACTACGGGGAGTCGGTGGAGCTGTTTTTT. The entire variable domain, with the rest obtained from reference TRBV19 and TRBJ2-2, is as follows: DGGITQSPKYLFRKEGQNVTLSCEQNLNHDAMYWYRQDPGQGLRLIYYSQIVNDFQKGDIAEGYSVSREKKESFPLTVTSAQKNPTAFYLCASSDYGESVELFFGEGSRLTVL.

CDR3 amino acids: CASSIGSGSGNTIYF. CDR3 bases: TGTGCCAGTAGTATAGGTTCGGGCTCTGGAAACACCATATATTTT. The chain recombines TRBV19 with TRBJ1-3, with no clear D. Trimming left V 1 base short and J 0 bases short, with 7 bases between. The CDR3 sequence is 15 residues long. From germline, CDR1 is LNHDA and CDR2 SQIVND (reference sequence).

This chain joins TRBV12-3 or TRBV12-4 and TRBJ2-7, with D unresolved. The CDR3 runs to 13 residues. Trimming removed 1 base at V and 3 bases at J, with 7 bases between. The CDR3, as DNA: TGTGCCAGCAGTTTAGGGCAGTTCTACGAGCAGTACTTC. Its protein product is CASSLGQFYEQYF.

V and J are TRBV7-8 and TRBJ2-5, with 8 bases fitting TRBD1. The J segment lost 2 bases and the V segment lost 6 bases, leaving 2 bases of the junction unmatched. Per the germline V gene, CDR1 is SGHVS and CDR2 is FQNEAQ. The CDR3 runs 13 residues. In DNA, the CDR3 is TGTGCCAGCAGATACAGGGGGCAAGAGACCCAGTACTTC. It specifies CASRYRGQETQYF.